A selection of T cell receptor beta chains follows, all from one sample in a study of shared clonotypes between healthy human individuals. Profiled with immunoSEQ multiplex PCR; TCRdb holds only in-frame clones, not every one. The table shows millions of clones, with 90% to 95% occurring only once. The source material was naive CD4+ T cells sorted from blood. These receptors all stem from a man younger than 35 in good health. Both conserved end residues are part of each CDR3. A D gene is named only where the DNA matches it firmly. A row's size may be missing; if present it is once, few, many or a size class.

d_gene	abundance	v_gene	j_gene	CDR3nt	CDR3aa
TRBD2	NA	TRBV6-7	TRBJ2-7	TGTGCCAGCAGTTCCTCCCCGACCACTAGCGGGATCCCCTACGAGCAGTACTTC	CASSSSPTTSGIPYEQYF
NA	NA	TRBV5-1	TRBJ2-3	TGCGCCAGCAGCTTGTTGATTTGGGCCAGCACAGATACGCAGTATTTT	CASSLLIWASTDTQYF
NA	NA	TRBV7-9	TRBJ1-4	TGTGCCAGCAGCTTAGGGGGTTATAATGAAAAACTGTTTTTT	CASSLGGYNEKLFF
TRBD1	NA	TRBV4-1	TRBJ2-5	TGCGCCAGCAGCCTCCGACCCGCAGGGGGAGAGACCCAGTACTTC	CASSLRPAGGETQYF
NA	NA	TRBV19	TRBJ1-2	TGTGCCAGTAGTTCCGACAAGGTCTATGGCTACACCTTC	CASSSDKVYGYTF
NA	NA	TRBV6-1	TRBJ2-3	TGTGCCAGCAGTGACCGGACACGGGATACGCAGTATTTT	CASSDRTRDTQYF
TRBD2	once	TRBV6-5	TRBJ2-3	TGTGCCAGCAGTTACTCACGGGGGGTCACAGATACGCAGTATTTT	CASSYSRGVTDTQYF
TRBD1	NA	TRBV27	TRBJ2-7	TGTGCCAGCAGTCCCCCCGGGACAGGGGCCTACGAGCAGTACTTC	CASSPPGTGAYEQYF
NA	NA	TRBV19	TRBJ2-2	TGTGCCAGTCCCTCCCTGTACACCGGGGAGCTGTTTTTT	CASPSLYTGELFF
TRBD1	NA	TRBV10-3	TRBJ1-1	TGTGCCACCGGGACAGGGGGTTCATACTCTACTGAAGCTTTCTTT	CATGTGGSYSTEAFF
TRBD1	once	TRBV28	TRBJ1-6	TGTGCCACCGAAGGACAGGGATTAGGGTCCTATAATTCACCCCTCCACTTT	CATEGQGLGSYNSPLHF
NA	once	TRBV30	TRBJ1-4	TGTGCCTGGAGCCGGACAGTTCTCGCAACTAATGAAAAACTGTTTTTT	CAWSRTVLATNEKLFF
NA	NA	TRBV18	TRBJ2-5	TGTGCCAGCTCACCACCGGAGGGACGGGAGACCCAGTACTTC	CASSPPEGRETQYF
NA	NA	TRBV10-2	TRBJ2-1	TGCGCCAGCAGTTACTACTCCATCGGTGAGCAGTTCTTC	CASSYYSIGEQFF
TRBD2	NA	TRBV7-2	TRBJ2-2	TGTGCCAGCAGCCTTCGACTAGCGGGAGAGACCGGGGAGCTGTTTTTT	CASSLRLAGETGELFF
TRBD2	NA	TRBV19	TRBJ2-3	TGTGCCACCGCAACCTTCGGGACTAGCGGTACTGGGGCGCAGTATTTT	CATATFGTSGTGAQYF
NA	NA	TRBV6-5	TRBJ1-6	TGTGCCAGCAGTTCCCCGCGGGGGGGCAATTCACCCCTCCACTTT	CASSSPRGGNSPLHF
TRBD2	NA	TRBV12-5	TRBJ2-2	TGTGCTAGTGGTTTGATAATCGCGGGAGGGCCAGACACCGGGGAGCTGTTTTTT	CASGLIIAGGPDTGELFF
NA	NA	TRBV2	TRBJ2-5	TGTGCCAGCAGGGACTGGGGCCAAGAGACCCAGTACTTC	CASRDWGQETQYF
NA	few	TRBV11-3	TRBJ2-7	TGTGCCAGCAGCGCCCCCGGATCCTACGAGCAGTACTTC	CASSAPGSYEQYF
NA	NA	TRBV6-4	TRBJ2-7	TGTGCCAGCGGAACCGGGACCCACTACGAGCAGTACTTC	CASGTGTHYEQYF
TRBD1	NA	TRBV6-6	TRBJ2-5	TGTGCCAGCAGCCCGGGACAGAACCAAGAGACCCAGTACTTC	CASSPGQNQETQYF
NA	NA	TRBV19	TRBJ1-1	TGTGCCAGTAGTGCAATTACGGGGGCCACTGAAGCTTTCTTT	CASSAITGATEAFF
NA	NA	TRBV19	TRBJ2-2	TGTGCCAGTAGGGGCCTTACCACCGGGGAGCTGTTTTTT	CASRGLTTGELFF
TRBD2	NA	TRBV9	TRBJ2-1	TGTGCCAGCAGCGTAGATCCTAGCGGGAGTGTAAATGAGCAGTTCTTC	CASSVDPSGSVNEQFF
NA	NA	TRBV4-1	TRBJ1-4	TGCGCCAGCAGCCAAGATCCTCGGATGGGGGGTGAAAAACTGTTTTTT	CASSQDPRMGGEKLFF
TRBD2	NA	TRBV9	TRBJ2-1	TGTGCCAGCAGCGAACTAGCGAATTACAATGAGCAGTTCTTC	CASSELANYNEQFF